A single sample is the source of the 24 T cell receptor beta chains below, sequenced in a study of post-analysis software for immune sequencing data. Study-level results: Relative to controls, patients had five TRBV segments at higher frequency, with TRBV5-6, TRBV5-1 and TRBV20-1 among these.

Unique molecular identifiers tagged the TCR beta cDNA libraries. Via MiXCR, TCRdb re-called the PCR reads, giving one row per CDR3 protein. The sample lists approximately 660,000 distinct CDR3 sequences, around 60% occurring once. Their target antigens are unknown. The sequencing input was blood. The origin of the receptors is a girl aged 2 to 9 with multiple sclerosis.

The chain links TRBV30 to TRBJ2-7; D ambiguous. Per the germline V gene, CDR1 is GTSNPN and CDR2 is SVGIG (reference sequence). This CDR3 has 11 residues. Trimming stripped 3 bases from V and 4 bases from J, with 7 bases between. The CDR3 region has the DNA TGTGCCTGGAGGGAAAGATACGAGCAGTACTTC. Its translation: CAWRERYEQYF.

Only a few counts were recorded for this clonotype. The CDR3 region is CSARDRGRYEQYF. CDR3 sequence (DNA): TGCAGTGCTAGAGATCGGGGGAGGTACGAGCAGTACTTC. The chain links TRBV20-1 to TRBJ2-5, with TRBD2 as a possible D gene (6 bases). With the DNA end fitting TRBJ2-7 better, the J assignment may be wrong. The CDR3 runs 13 residues. Germline V gene lookup returns CDR1 DFQATT and CDR2 SNEGSKA (reference sequence).

The chain carries TRBV7-9 and TRBJ2-7; 9 positions agree with TRBD2. CDR3 length equals 16 residues. CDR1 is SEHNR, CDR2 FQNEAQ, per germline (reference sequence). V lost 5 bases to trimming and J lost 7 bases; unmatched junction nucleotides: 15. The CDR3 is CASSPRSGGTNNEQYF. The DNA of the CDR3 is TGTGCCAGCAGCCCAAGGAGCGGGGGGACGAACAATGAGCAGTACTTC.

This clonotype was counted only a few times. In DNA form, the CDR3 reads TGCAGCGTTGAAAAGCCGGAGGAGACCCAGTACTTC. Translation gives CSVEKPEETQYF. The gene calls are TRBV29-1 and TRBJ2-5; D ambiguous. V was clipped by 2 bases and J by 5 bases, with 9 bases between them. This CDR3 has 12 residues. The germline V gene has CDR1 SQVTM and CDR2 ANQGSEA.

This rearrangement joins TRBV27 to TRBJ2-5; D is ambiguous. The CDR3 is 15 amino acids. Per the germline V gene, CDR1 is MNHEY and CDR2 is SMNVEV (reference sequence). Trimming left V 0 bases short and J 0 bases short, with 8 bases between. The chain's CDR3 is CASSLSGSYQETQYF. The CDR3 coding sequence is TGTGCCAGCAGTTTATCTGGTTCATACCAAGAGACCCAGTACTTC.

Details on this clonotype: This may come from a read error, since a much larger clone is one base off. V usage is TRBV12-3 or TRBV12-4 and J usage is TRBJ2-3; 12 nucleotides agree with TRBD2. With 5 bases clipped from V and 4 bases from J, the junction kept 4 bases outside the gene matches. The CDR3 sequence is 15 residues long. As DNA, the CDR3 is TGTGCCAGCAGTCCTAGCGGGGGGGCTTCAGATACGCAGTATTTT. Translation gives CASSPSGGASDTQYF.

Of note for this clonotype: At one end, the junction sequence differs from germline, possibly due to a read error. The chain links TRBV7-3 to TRBJ1-1; TRBD1 matches at 9 bases. The germline CDR1 and CDR2 sequences are SGHTA and FQGTGA. The CDR3 has 16 residues. The CDR3 region is CASSLTGTGMNTEAFF. In DNA, the CDR3 is TGTGCCAGCAGCCTAACCGGGACAGGGATGAACACTGAAGCTTTCTTT. The whole variable domain, filled in from reference TRBV7-3 and TRBJ1-1, reads GAGVSQTPSNKVTEKGKYVELRCDPISGHTALYWYRQSLGQGPEFLIYFQGTGAADDSGLPNDRFFAVRPEGSVSTLKIQRTERGDSAVYLCASSLTGTGMNTEAFFGQGTRLTVV.

This clonotype was observed a handful of times. The chain has TRBV20-1 and TRBJ2-5, with TRBD2 matching over 16 bases. The germline V gene has CDR1 DFQATT and CDR2 SNEGSKA (reference sequence). The CDR3 is 16 residues long. Unmatched junction bases numbered 5, after V lost 3 bases and J lost 4 bases. In DNA, the CDR3 is TGCAGTGCTAGCGGGACTAGCGGGAGGGCCCGAGAGACCCAGTACTTC. Amino acids: CSASGTSGRARETQYF.

This clonotype was counted a single time. The rearrangement joins TRBV12-3 or TRBV12-4 to TRBJ2-5; tentative D call: TRBD2 (6 bases). Deletions cut 2 bases from V and 4 bases from J, with 17 bases between. The CDR3 consists of 16 residues. The CDR3 region has the DNA TGTGCCAGCAGTTTAAGAGTGGGGGGACGAGGAGAGACCCAGTACTTC. Residues: CASSLRVGGRGETQYF.

The chain uses TRBV5-5 and TRBJ1-1, with D perhaps matching TRBD1 (5 bases). Germline assignment: CDR1 SGHKS and CDR2 YYEKEE (reference sequence). V was shortened by 1 base and J by 3 bases, with 13 bases between the two germline ends. The CDR3 spans 15 residues. This CDR3 is CASSLYRSLDTEAFF. The CDR3 DNA reads as TGTGCCAGCAGCTTGTACAGGAGCCTGGACACTGAAGCTTTCTTT.

J is TRBJ2-3 and V is TRBV5-1; D is tentatively TRBD1 or TRBD2 (5 bases each). CDR1 is SGHRS, CDR2 YFSETQ, per germline. The germline V and J ends were trimmed by 0 bases and 5 bases, with 13 bases remaining between them. The CDR3 consists of 15 residues. The CDR3 loop reads CASSLAGQFVDTQYF. The CDR3, as DNA: TGCGCCAGCAGCTTGGCGGGGCAGTTTGTAGATACGCAGTATTTT.

This chain links TRBV28 with TRBJ2-6, with 7 bases aligning to TRBD1. Germline CDR1 and CDR2: MDHEN and SYDVKM. The CDR3 spans 15 residues. V lost 10 bases, J lost 4 bases, and 10 bases stayed unmatched. The CDR3 DNA sequence: TGTGCCAACACATCAGGACAGGCGGGGGCCAACGTCCTGACTTTC. Its translation is CANTSGQAGANVLTF.

This clonotype occurred a few times. The chain employs TRBV29-1 and TRBJ1-1, with a weak D call TRBD1 (5 bases). Per germline, CDR1 SQVTM and CDR2 ANQGSEA. This CDR3 is built from 13 residues. V lost 7 bases and J 3 bases, leaving 15 bases between the germline ends. The DNA for the CDR3 is TGCAGCGCCGGGACCCAGAGGGACACTGAAGCTTTCTTT. It is translated as CSAGTQRDTEAFF.

The V call is TRBV18, the J call TRBJ2-1; TRBD2 agrees at 9 bases. The CDR3 sequence is 18 residues long. V lost 3 bases, J lost 1 base, and 10 bases stayed unmatched. The germline CDR1 and CDR2 sequences are KGHSH and LQKENI. CDR3 amino acids: CASSPVLAGNPSYNEQFF. DNA of the CDR3: TGTGCCAGCTCACCCGTACTAGCGGGCAACCCTTCCTACAATGAGCAGTTCTTC.

This chain uses TRBV5-1 with TRBJ2-1, with D possibly being TRBD2 (5 bases). V was cut by 8 bases and J by 0 bases, with 9 bases left in between. This CDR3 spans 13 amino acids. The germline V gene encodes CDR1 SGHRS and CDR2 YFSETQ. CDR3 coding DNA: TGCGCCAGTAGAGGGTACTCCTACAATGAGCAGTTCTTC. Its protein is CASRGYSYNEQFF.

The rearrangement links TRBV20-1 to TRBJ2-5, with D possibly being TRBD1 (5 bases). Trimming pared 3 bases from V and 0 bases from J, leaving 17 bases between. Per germline, CDR1 DFQATT and CDR2 SNEGSKA (reference sequence). This CDR3 is built from 16 residues. CDR3 sequence (DNA): TGCAGTGCTAGTCTTTGGGGCCCTGGCTACCAAGAGACCCAGTACTTC. Protein: CSASLWGPGYQETQYF.

The chain couples TRBV20-1 to TRBJ2-1; no clear D gene. This CDR3 has 15 residues. The V gene's germline CDR1 is DFQATT and CDR2 SNEGSKA (reference sequence). The V end was cut by 2 bases, the J end by 3 bases, with 14 bases between. The CDR3 loop reads CSARPQVTLYNEQFF. In nucleotides, the CDR3 is TGCAGTGCTAGACCGCAGGTTACTCTCTACAATGAGCAGTTCTTC.

This clonotype has more than one count but fewer than ten. The CDR3 spells CATSRDQAGDEQYF. The CDR3 bases are TGTGCCACCAGCAGAGATCAAGCGGGAGACGAGCAGTACTTC. The rearrangement links TRBV15 to TRBJ2-7, with TRBD2 matching over 8 bases. The CDR3 totals 14 residues. V shed 0 bases and J 5 bases; nucleotides not matched to a gene: 3. The germline gives CDR1 LNHNV, CDR2 YYDKDF (reference sequence). The variable domain in full, with the rest retrieved from reference TRBV15 and TRBJ2-7, is DAMVIQNPRYQVTQFGKPVTLSCSQTLNHNVMYWYQQKSSQAPKLLFHYYDKDFNNEADTPDNFQSRRPNTSFCFLDIRSPGLGDTAMYLCATSRDQAGDEQYFGPGTRLTVT.

This chain uses TRBV20-1 with TRBJ2-5, with D perhaps TRBD2 (5 bases). The CDR3 is made up of 15 amino acids. V was trimmed by 1 base and J by 4 bases, leaving 16 bases between them. Germline values: CDR1 DFQATT, CDR2 SNEGSKA (reference sequence). The CDR3 is CSARAPQIATETQYF. Here the CDR3 DNA reads TGCAGTGCTAGAGCCCCCCAAATAGCGACAGAGACCCAGTACTTC.

This clonotype came up a few times. The rearrangement uses TRBV7-9 and TRBJ2-4; D could derive from TRBD1 or TRBD2 (6 bases each). The V gene's germline CDR1 is SEHNR and CDR2 FQNEAQ (reference sequence). This CDR3 is 15 amino acids long. V gave up 2 bases and J gave up 6 bases, with 14 bases separating them. The CDR3 nucleotides are TGTGCCAGCAGCTTATCGGGGGCCTCCCCAAACATTCAGTACTTC. Its translation: CASSLSGASPNIQYF.

The rearrangement links TRBV15 to TRBJ2-3; unclear D gene. CDR3 length: 16 residues. With 0 bases removed from V and 2 bases from J, the gap between germline ends came to 12 bases. Per germline, CDR1 LNHNV and CDR2 YYDKDF (reference sequence). The CDR3 sequence is CATSRDARADTDTQYF. Written as DNA, the CDR3 is TGTGCCACCAGCAGAGATGCTAGGGCAGACACAGATACGCAGTATTTT. Together with reference TRBV15 and TRBJ2-3, the CDR3 gives the full variable domain: DAMVIQNPRYQVTQFGKPVTLSCSQTLNHNVMYWYQQKSSQAPKLLFHYYDKDFNNEADTPDNFQSRRPNTSFCFLDIRSPGLGDTAMYLCATSRDARADTDTQYFGPGTRLTVL.

This clonotype was seen only a few times. The rearrangement joins TRBV5-1 to TRBJ2-5; no reliable D call. The CDR3 is made up of 11 amino acids. Germline CDR1 reads SGHRS; CDR2 reads YFSETQ. V lost 7 bases to trimming and J lost 3 bases, with 7 bases between them. The CDR3 loop reads CASGIKETQYF. The CDR3 nucleotides are TGCGCCAGCGGTATTAAAGAGACCCAGTACTTC.

This clonotype was counted between two and nine times. The V and J genes are TRBV5-1 and TRBJ2-1; the D is unclear. This CDR3 spans 15 amino acids. Germline values: CDR1 SGHRS, CDR2 YFSETQ. V dropped 1 base and J dropped 8 bases, with 16 bases sitting between them. The CDR3, as DNA: TGCGCCAGCAGCTTGAGCCCCGACAATCAAGATGAGCAGTTCTTC. Its protein is CASSLSPDNQDEQFF.

This chain links TRBV12-3 or TRBV12-4 with TRBJ2-7; 7 positions match TRBD2. V trimming: 8 bases; J trimming: 0 bases; junction bases outside the gene matches: 7. This CDR3 has 14 residues. The CDR3 region is CASGLSGNSYEQYF. The CDR3 DNA sequence: TGTGCCAGCGGCTTAAGCGGGAACTCCTACGAGCAGTACTTC.